The source of this T cell receptor beta chain is a study of T cells in Graves' hyperthyroidism and ophthalmopathy. CDR1 is MNHEY and CDR2 is SMNVEV in the germline V gene (reference sequence). This CDR3 comprises 15 residues. The ends lost 3 bases at V and 6 bases at J; junction bases unmatched: 5. Notes on the study in general: Ophthalmopathy got predicted by the model a median approximately 6.3 months before its onset.

Amplified TCR beta CDR3 regions derived from RNA transcripts. When the TCR CDR3 underwent first-round RT-PCR, the HTBI primer set was used. TCRdb itself ran the multiplex PCR reads through MiXCR, one entry per CDR3 protein. The table has tens of thousands of distinct CDR3 sequences, approximately 53% seen once. Graves' hyperthyroidism was deemed stable absent ophthalmopathy progression within 18 months. Patients aged 18 to 65 with hyperthyroidism were newly diagnosed, with duration under 2 months. In making diagnoses, clinical symptoms, serum thyroxine and TRAb, thyroid ultrasound and orbital computed tomography were all used. This clonotype showed up many times. Its antigen is unidentified.

Sequenced: peripheral blood or thyroid tissue (not recorded which). This clonotype originated in a young man with Graves' hyperthyroidism. The chain couples TRBV27 to TRBJ1-6; 7 positions agree with TRBD1. The CDR3, as DNA: TGTGCCAGCAGTTTTCACAGGGGTCGTAATTCACCCCTCCACTTT. Translating it yields CASSFHRGRNSPLHF.